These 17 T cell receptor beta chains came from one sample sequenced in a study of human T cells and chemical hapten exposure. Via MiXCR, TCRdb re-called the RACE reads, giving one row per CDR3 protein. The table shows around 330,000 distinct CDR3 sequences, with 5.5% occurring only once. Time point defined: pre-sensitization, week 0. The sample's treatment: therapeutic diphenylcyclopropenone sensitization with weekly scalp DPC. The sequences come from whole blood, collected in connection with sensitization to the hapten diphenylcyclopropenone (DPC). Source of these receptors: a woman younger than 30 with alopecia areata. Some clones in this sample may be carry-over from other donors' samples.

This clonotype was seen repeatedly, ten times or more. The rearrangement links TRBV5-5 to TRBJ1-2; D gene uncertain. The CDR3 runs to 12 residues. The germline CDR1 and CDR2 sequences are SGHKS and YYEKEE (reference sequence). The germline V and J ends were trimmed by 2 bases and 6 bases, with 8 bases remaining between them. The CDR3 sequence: CASSFILDGYTF. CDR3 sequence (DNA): TGTGCCAGCAGCTTTATCTTGGATGGCTACACCTTC.

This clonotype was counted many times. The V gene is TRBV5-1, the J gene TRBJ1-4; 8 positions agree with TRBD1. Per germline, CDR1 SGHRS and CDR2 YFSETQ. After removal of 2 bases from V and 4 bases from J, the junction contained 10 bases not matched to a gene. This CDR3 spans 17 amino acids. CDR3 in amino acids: CASSFGQGRPGNEKLFF. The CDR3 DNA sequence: TGCGCCAGCAGCTTTGGACAGGGAAGACCCGGTAATGAAAAACTGTTTTTT.

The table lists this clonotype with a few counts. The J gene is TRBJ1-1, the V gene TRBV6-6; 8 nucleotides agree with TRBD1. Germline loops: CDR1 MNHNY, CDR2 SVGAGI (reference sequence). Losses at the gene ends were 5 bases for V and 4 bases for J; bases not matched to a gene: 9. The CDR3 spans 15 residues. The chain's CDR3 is CASSTTGERGTEAFF. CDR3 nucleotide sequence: TGTGCCAGCAGTACGACAGGGGAACGTGGCACTGAAGCTTTCTTT.

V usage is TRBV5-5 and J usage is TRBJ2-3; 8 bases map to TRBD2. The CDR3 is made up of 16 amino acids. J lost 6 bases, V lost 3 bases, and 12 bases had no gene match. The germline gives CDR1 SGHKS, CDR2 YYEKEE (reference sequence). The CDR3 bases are TGTGCCAGCAGCTCGACCTGGGGGACTAGTGTGGATACGCAGTATTTT. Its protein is CASSSTWGTSVDTQYF.

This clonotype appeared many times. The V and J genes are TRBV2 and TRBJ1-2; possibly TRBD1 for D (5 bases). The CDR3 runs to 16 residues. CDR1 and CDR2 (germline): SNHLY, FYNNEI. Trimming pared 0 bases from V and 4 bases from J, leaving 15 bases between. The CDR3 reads CASSEAPPGFGYGYTF. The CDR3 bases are TGTGCCAGCAGTGAAGCACCACCAGGGTTCGGCTATGGCTACACCTTC.

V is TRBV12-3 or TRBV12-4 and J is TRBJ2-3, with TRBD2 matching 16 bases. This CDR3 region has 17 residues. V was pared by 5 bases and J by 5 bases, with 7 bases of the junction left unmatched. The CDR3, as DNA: TGTGCCAGCAGTGAAGGGACTAGCGGGGGGGCCGGAGATACGCAGTATTTT. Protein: CASSEGTSGGAGDTQYF.

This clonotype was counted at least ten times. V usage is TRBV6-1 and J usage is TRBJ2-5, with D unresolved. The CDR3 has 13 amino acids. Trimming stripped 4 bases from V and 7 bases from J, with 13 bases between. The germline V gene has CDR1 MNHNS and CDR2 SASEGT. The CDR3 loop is CASSVATFGTQYF. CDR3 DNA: TGTGCCAGCAGTGTTGCCACTTTTGGGACCCAGTACTTC.

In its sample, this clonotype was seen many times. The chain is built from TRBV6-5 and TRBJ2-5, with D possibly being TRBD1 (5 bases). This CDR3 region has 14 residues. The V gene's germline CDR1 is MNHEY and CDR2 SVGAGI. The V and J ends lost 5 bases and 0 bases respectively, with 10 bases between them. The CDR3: CASSRQIDQETQYF. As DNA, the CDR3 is TGTGCCAGCAGTCGACAGATTGACCAAGAGACCCAGTACTTC.

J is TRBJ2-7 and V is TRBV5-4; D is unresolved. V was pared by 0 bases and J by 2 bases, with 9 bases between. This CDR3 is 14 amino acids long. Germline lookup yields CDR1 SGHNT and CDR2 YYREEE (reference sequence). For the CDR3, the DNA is TGTGCCAGCAGCTTGGGTGACCAGACCTACGAGCAGTACTTC. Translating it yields CASSLGDQTYEQYF. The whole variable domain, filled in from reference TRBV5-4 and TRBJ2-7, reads ETGVTQSPTHLIKTRGQQVTLRCSSQSGHNTVSWYQQALGQGPQFIFQYYREEENGRGNFPPRFSGLQFPNYSSELNVNALELDDSALYLCASSLGDQTYEQYFGPGTRLTVT.

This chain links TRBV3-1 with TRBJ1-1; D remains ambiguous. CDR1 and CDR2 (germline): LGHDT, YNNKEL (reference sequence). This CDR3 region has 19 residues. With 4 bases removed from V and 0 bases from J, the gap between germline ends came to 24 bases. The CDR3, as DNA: TGTGCCAGCAGCCCCTTTGATGGGAGCTGGGGAATGATGAACACTGAAGCTTTCTTT. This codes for CASSPFDGSWGMMNTEAFF.

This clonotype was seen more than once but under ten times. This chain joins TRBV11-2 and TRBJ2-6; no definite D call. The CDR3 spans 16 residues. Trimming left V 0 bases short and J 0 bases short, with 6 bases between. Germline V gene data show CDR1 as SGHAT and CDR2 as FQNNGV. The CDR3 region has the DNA TGTGCCAGCAGCTTAGACCAGGTCTCTGGGGCCAACGTCCTGACTTTC. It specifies CASSLDQVSGANVLTF. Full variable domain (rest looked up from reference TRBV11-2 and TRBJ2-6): EAGVAQSPRYKIIEKRQSVAFWCNPISGHATLYWYQQILGQGPKLLIQFQNNGVVDDSQLPKDRFSAERLKGVDSTLKIQPAKLEDSAVYLCASSLDQVSGANVLTFGAGSRLTVL.

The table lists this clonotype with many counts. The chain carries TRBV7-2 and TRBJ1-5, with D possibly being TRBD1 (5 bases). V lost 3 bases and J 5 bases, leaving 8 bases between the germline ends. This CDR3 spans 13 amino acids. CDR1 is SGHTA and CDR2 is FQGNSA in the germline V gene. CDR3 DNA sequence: TGTGCCAGCAGCTTGGGACGGGATCAGCCCCAGCATTTT. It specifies CASSLGRDQPQHF.

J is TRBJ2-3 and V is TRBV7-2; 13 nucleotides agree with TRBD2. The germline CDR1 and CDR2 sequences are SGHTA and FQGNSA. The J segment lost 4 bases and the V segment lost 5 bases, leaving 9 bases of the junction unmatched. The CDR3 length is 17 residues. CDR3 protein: CASSPTSGGAGADTQYF. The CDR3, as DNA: TGTGCCAGCAGCCCAACTAGCGGGGGGGCCGGGGCAGATACGCAGTATTTT.

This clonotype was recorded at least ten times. CDR3 nucleotide sequence: TGTGCCATCAGTGAGGGTCGGTACGAGCAGTACTTC. Protein sequence: CAISEGRYEQYF. The chain links TRBV10-3 to TRBJ2-7; the D is unclear. The germline CDR1 and CDR2 sequences are ENHRY and SYGVKD. The CDR3 is 12 residues long. V dropped 2 bases and J dropped 4 bases, with 6 bases sitting between them.

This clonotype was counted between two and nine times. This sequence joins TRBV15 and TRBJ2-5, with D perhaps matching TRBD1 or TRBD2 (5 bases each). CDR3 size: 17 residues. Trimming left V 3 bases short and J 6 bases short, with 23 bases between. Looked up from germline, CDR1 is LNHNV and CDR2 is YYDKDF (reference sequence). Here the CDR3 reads CATSSRPGPKSLKTQYF. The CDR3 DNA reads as TGTGCCACCAGCAGTCGACCGGGACCCAAAAGTCTAAAGACCCAGTACTTC.

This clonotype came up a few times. The CDR3 nucleotides read TGTGCCAGCAGCCCAACCGGGGGGGGTTCCTACGAGCAGTACTTC. Protein: CASSPTGGGSYEQYF. The J gene is TRBJ2-7, the V gene TRBV3-1; 8 positions match TRBD2. The CDR3 is made up of 15 amino acids. Per germline, CDR1 LGHDT and CDR2 YNNKEL (reference sequence). V shed 4 bases and J 1 base; nucleotides not matched to a gene: 6.

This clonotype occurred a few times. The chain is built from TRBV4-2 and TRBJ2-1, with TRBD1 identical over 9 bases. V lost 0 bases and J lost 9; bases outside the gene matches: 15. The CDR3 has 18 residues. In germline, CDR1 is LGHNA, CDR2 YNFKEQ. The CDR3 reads CASSQDDDDRGFLLEQFF. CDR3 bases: TGTGCCAGCAGCCAAGACGACGATGACAGGGGGTTTCTCCTTGAGCAGTTCTTC.